These 22 T cell receptor beta chains came from one sample sequenced in a study of T-cell memory formation after mild COVID-19. TCRdb ran MiXCR on the 5' RACE reads and lists one entry per CDR3 protein. This table holds around 300,000 distinct CDR3 sequences, less than 9.5% found once. Sequenced sample: PBMCs or a T cell subset sorted from them (not recorded which). The origin of the receptors is a man aged 18-30 years who had mild COVID-19 (a few samples of this study predate the infection). Cell type and time point are not known.

The chain joins TRBV20-1 to TRBJ1-5, with a weak D call TRBD1 (6 bases). V was cut by 5 bases and J by 1 base, with 9 bases left in between. The germline V gene encodes CDR1 DFQATT and CDR2 SNEGSKA (reference sequence). The CDR3 runs 13 residues. The CDR3 DNA sequence: TGCAGTGCTCTACAGGGAAGCAATCAGCCCCAGCATTTT. Translation: CSALQGSNQPQHF.

This sequence joins TRBV12-3 or TRBV12-4 and TRBJ1-1; no clear D gene. The CDR3 length is 14 residues. V was trimmed by 2 bases and J by 8 bases, leaving 15 bases between them. CDR3 sequence (DNA): TGTGCCAGCAGTTTAAGTTTGAGGTTCCTCGAAGCTTTCTTT. Its translation: CASSLSLRFLEAFF.

The V and J genes are TRBV12-3 or TRBV12-4 and TRBJ2-1, with a weak D call TRBD2 (6 bases). This CDR3 spans 14 amino acids. Trimming left V 5 bases short and J 7 bases short, with 15 bases between. CDR3: CASSVIGSGNEQFF. CDR3 DNA: TGTGCCAGCAGTGTCATCGGCAGCGGGAATGAGCAGTTCTTC.

This clonotype was observed a handful of times. The chain joins TRBV11-2 to TRBJ2-6, with D perhaps assigned TRBD1 or TRBD2 (6 bases each). Germline V gene lookup returns CDR1 SGHAT and CDR2 FQNNGV. The V end was cut by 4 bases, the J end by 9 bases, with 13 bases between. CDR3 size: 14 residues. The CDR3 nucleotides read TGTGCCAGCAGCTCCCGGGGGACAAGCAACGTCCTGACTTTC. It yields the protein CASSSRGTSNVLTF.

The J gene is TRBJ2-5, the V gene TRBV5-5; the D is unclear. The CDR3 is made up of 12 amino acids. From germline, CDR1 is SGHKS and CDR2 YYEKEE (reference sequence). V gave up 4 bases and J gave up 6 bases, with 10 bases separating them. CDR3 loop: CASSPEVQTQYF. CDR3 DNA: TGTGCCAGCAGCCCCGAGGTCCAGACCCAGTACTTC.

This clonotype occurred a few times. V gene TRBV7-2 combines with J gene TRBJ2-5; 8 bases fit TRBD2. CDR3 length: 13 residues. CDR1 SGHTA and CDR2 FQGNSA come from the germline V gene. J was trimmed by 4 bases and V by 2 bases; bases with no gene match: 0. The CDR3 loop is CASSLSGGETQYF. The CDR3 DNA sequence: TGTGCCAGCAGCTTAAGCGGGGGAGAGACCCAGTACTTC.

This clonotype was observed a handful of times. The genes are TRBV28 and TRBJ2-2; 9 bases are shared with TRBD1. Germline loops: CDR1 MDHEN, CDR2 SYDVKM. Unmatched junction bases numbered 6, after V lost 3 bases and J lost 7 bases. This CDR3 is 15 amino acids long. CDR3 amino acids: CASSFNRGLGGELFF. CDR3 nucleotides: TGTGCCAGCAGTTTCAACAGGGGGCTTGGCGGGGAGCTGTTTTTT.

This clonotype has a handful of counts. This sequence joins TRBV2 and TRBJ1-4; 7 nucleotides match TRBD1. The junction had 7 bases not matched to a gene; V was cut back by 7 bases and J by 8 bases. The CDR3 contains 13 residues. Per germline, CDR1 SNHLY and CDR2 FYNNEI. The CDR3 is CASTWEQGEKLFF. The CDR3 bases are TGTGCCAGCACCTGGGAACAGGGGGAAAAACTGTTTTTT.

The chain has TRBV4-2 and TRBJ2-2; D call uncertain. Germline CDR1 LGHNA, CDR2 YNFKEQ. There are 15 residues in the CDR3. V was cut by 4 bases and J by 6 bases, with 15 bases left in between. The CDR3, as DNA: TGTGCCAGCAGCCCCCCCGGGTCCAGTCCCGGGGAGCTGTTTTTT. Translation gives CASSPPGSSPGELFF.

This clonotype has a handful of counts. V usage is TRBV15 and J usage is TRBJ2-2; 7 bases are shared with TRBD1. Trimming cost V 3 bases and J 4 bases; bases outside gene matches: 8. CDR3 length: 16 residues. Per germline, CDR1 LNHNV and CDR2 YYDKDF (reference sequence). In DNA form, the CDR3 reads TGTGCCACCAGCAGTAGGGACAGTCGGATCACCGGGGAGCTGTTTTTT. As protein: CATSSRDSRITGELFF.

This clonotype was seen a handful of times. The CDR3 region has the DNA TGTGCCAGCAGCTTTAGCGGGGGGCCCTACGAGCAGTACGTC. Translating gives CASSFSGGPYEQYV. The chain combines TRBV7-2 with TRBJ2-7; 10 nucleotides match TRBD2. CDR3 length: 14 residues. Losses at the gene ends were 3 bases for V and 2 bases for J; bases not matched to a gene: 1. Per germline, CDR1 SGHTA and CDR2 FQGNSA.

This rearrangement joins TRBV7-6 to TRBJ1-1; no definite D call. CDR1 is SGHVS, CDR2 FNYEAQ, per germline. This CDR3 region has 18 residues. V was clipped by 4 bases and J by 0 bases, with 21 bases between them. DNA of the CDR3: TGTGCCAGCAGCTCAGCCCGGGCCGGAGGTCTCATGAACACTGAAGCTTTCTTT. This codes for CASSSARAGGLMNTEAFF.

The genes are TRBV6-2 or TRBV6-3 and TRBJ2-3; D is unclear. Germline V CDR1 and CDR2: MNHEY, SVGEGT. Trimming shortened V by 5 bases and J by 1 base, and 19 bases separated the two germline ends. There are 17 residues in the CDR3. CDR3 in DNA: TGTGCCAGCAGTCGTTTACCTTCGGCACGACGCACAGATACGCAGTATTTT. Amino acids: CASSRLPSARRTDTQYF.

This clonotype came up a few times. CDR3 coding DNA: TGCGCCAGCAGCTTATCCTCTGGGGGAGCGGGGGGCAGCACAGATACGCAGTATTTT. This encodes CASSLSSGGAGGSTDTQYF. This chain uses TRBV5-1 with TRBJ2-3, with 9 bases that match TRBD2. The CDR3 is 19 amino acids. Germline values: CDR1 SGHRS, CDR2 YFSETQ. The junction had 13 bases not matched to a gene; V was cut back by 2 bases and J by 0 bases. Full variable domain (remainder filled in from reference TRBV5-1 and TRBJ2-3): KAGVTQTPRYLIKTRGQQVTLSCSPISGHRSVSWYQQTPGQGLQFLFEYFSETQRNKGNFPGRFSGRQFSNSRSEMNVSTLELGDSALYLCASSLSSGGAGGSTDTQYFGPGTRLTVL.

This clonotype was found a few times. The chain is built from TRBV12-3 or TRBV12-4 and TRBJ1-3; 7 nucleotides match TRBD1. The CDR3 length is 14 residues. Trimming cost V 6 bases and J 2 bases; bases outside gene matches: 4. CDR3 protein: CASSPDRTGNTIYF. CDR3 bases: TGTGCCAGCAGCCCGGACAGGACTGGAAACACCATATATTTT.

The chain links TRBV15 to TRBJ2-5; D may be TRBD1 (5 bases). V was trimmed by 0 bases and J by 3 bases, leaving 14 bases between them. CDR3 length equals 16 residues. Germline loops: CDR1 LNHNV, CDR2 YYDKDF (reference sequence). The CDR3 DNA sequence: TGTGCCACCAGCAGAGATACAAGTAGGGGCGAAGAGACCCAGTACTTC. This codes for CATSRDTSRGEETQYF.

The chain recombines TRBV3-1 with TRBJ2-5; D not resolved. The CDR3 runs 16 residues. The V end lost 1 base, the J end lost 2 bases, and 14 bases lay between the germline ends. Germline CDR1 is LGHDT and CDR2 is YNNKEL (reference sequence). CDR3 coding DNA: TGTGCCAGCAGCCAAGGCGTCGGCAACTATCAAGAGACCCAGTACTTC. Amino acids: CASSQGVGNYQETQYF.

The chain couples TRBV6-1 to TRBJ1-5; no firm D call. Between the trimmed V and J ends, which lost 1 base and 6 bases, there was a span of 7 bases. This CDR3 is built from 13 residues. Germline V gives CDR1 MNHNS, CDR2 SASEGT. CDR3 nucleotide sequence: TGTGCCAGCAGTGAAGTTCCGGGTCAGCCCCAGCATTTT. This codes for CASSEVPGQPQHF.

Ten or more counts support this clonotype. The chain employs TRBV19 and TRBJ2-1; TRBD2 might be the D (5 bases). CDR1 is LNHDA and CDR2 is SQIVND in the germline V gene (reference sequence). This CDR3 has 11 residues. V was clipped by 11 bases and J by 7 bases, with 12 bases between them. The CDR3 sequence: CARKTGNEQFF. The CDR3 bases are TGTGCCCGAAAAACGGGGAATGAGCAGTTCTTC.

There are a few counts of this clonotype. The chain uses TRBV5-1 and TRBJ2-1; 15 nucleotides align to TRBD2. CDR1 is SGHRS, CDR2 YFSETQ, per germline. The J segment lost 2 bases and the V segment lost 4 bases, leaving 4 bases of the junction unmatched. The CDR3 runs to 17 residues. CDR3 sequence: CASSQGLAGGTYNEQFF. CDR3 nucleotides: TGCGCCAGCAGCCAGGGACTAGCGGGGGGCACCTACAATGAGCAGTTCTTC. The full variable domain, its missing parts supplied by reference TRBV5-1 and TRBJ2-1, is KAGVTQTPRYLIKTRGQQVTLSCSPISGHRSVSWYQQTPGQGLQFLFEYFSETQRNKGNFPGRFSGRQFSNSRSEMNVSTLELGDSALYLCASSQGLAGGTYNEQFFGPGTRLTVL.

This clonotype has ten or more counts. The V and J genes are TRBV11-2 and TRBJ2-5; 7 bases line up with TRBD1. Germline V gene lookup returns CDR1 SGHAT and CDR2 FQNNGV. The CDR3 runs to 16 residues. Trimming removed 7 bases from V and 1 base from J; junction bases left unmatched: 12. CDR3 protein: CASTMRQGFSQETQYF. CDR3 bases: TGTGCCAGCACAATGAGACAGGGATTTAGCCAAGAGACCCAGTACTTC.

This clonotype was seen repeatedly, ten times or more. This chain links TRBV12-3 or TRBV12-4 with TRBJ1-5; tentatively, D is TRBD1 (6 bases). The CDR3 is 14 residues long. V lost 6 bases and J lost 2, with 11 bases in between. Here the CDR3 reads CASSPTGRNQPQHF. The CDR3 DNA is TGTGCCAGCAGCCCGACAGGCCGCAATCAGCCCCAGCATTTT.